The 8 T cell receptor beta chains below were found in one sample sequenced in a study of blood T cell repertoires in COVID-19. Repertoires were generated with immunoSEQ multiplex PCR, while TCRdb's copy carries only in-frame clones and drops some. The repertoire holds around 75,000 clones, approximately 90% seen once, with around 3.9% in the top ten. What was sequenced was peripheral blood. These receptors all stem from an older man with active COVID-19.

This clone showed up just once. The chain couples TRBV4-3 to TRBJ2-1, with D possibly TRBD2 on 6 matching bases. CDR3 length: 13 residues. V shed 4 bases and J shed 10 bases, with 14 bases lying between them. The V gene's germline CDR1 is LGHNA and CDR2 YSLEER. The CDR3 here is CASSPRRGREQFF. In DNA, the CDR3 is TGCGCCAGCAGCCCCCGGCGAGGGAGGGAGCAGTTCTTC.

V and J are TRBV27 and TRBJ2-1; D may be TRBD2 (5 bases). The CDR3 consists of 12 residues. The V gene lost 8 bases and the J gene lost 7 bases, with 12 bases spanning the gap. The germline V gene encodes CDR1 MNHEY and CDR2 SMNVEV (reference sequence). The DNA of the CDR3 is TGTGCCAGCCATTCAAGGAGGAATGAGCAGTTCTTC. The encoded protein is CASHSRRNEQFF.

The V call is TRBV7-3, the J call TRBJ2-1, with TRBD2 matching 12 bases. Germline CDR1 and CDR2: SGHTA and FQGTGA. Trimming cost V 5 bases and J 8 bases; bases outside gene matches: 7. The CDR3 has 15 amino acids. CDR3 DNA: TGTGCCAGCAGCGTCCGACTAGCGGGAGTCGATGAGCAGTTCTTC. This codes for CASSVRLAGVDEQFF.

The rearrangement uses TRBV9 and TRBJ2-1; 10 nucleotides agree with TRBD2. Germline CDR1 SGDLS, CDR2 YYNGEE. The CDR3 has 15 residues. J was trimmed by 6 bases and V by 3 bases; bases with no gene match: 6. The CDR3 is CASSGSGRAFNEQFF. In DNA, the CDR3 is TGTGCCAGCAGCGGGAGCGGGAGGGCCTTCAATGAGCAGTTCTTC.

This chain uses TRBV6-2 or TRBV6-3 with TRBJ1-3; no clear D gene. CDR1 MNHEY and CDR2 SVGEGT come from the germline V gene. V was clipped by 4 bases and J by 4 bases, with 11 bases between them. CDR3 length: 14 residues. For the CDR3, the DNA is TGTGCCAGCAGTTTCGGTGGAGCGGGAAACACCATATATTTT. This encodes CASSFGGAGNTIYF.

The chain combines TRBV7-2 with TRBJ2-1, with 8 bases aligning to TRBD2. CDR1 is SGHTA and CDR2 is FQGNSA in the germline V gene. The V gene end was trimmed by 5 bases and the J gene end by 5 bases; junction bases not matched to a gene: 14. This CDR3 comprises 17 residues. The DNA for the CDR3 is TGTGCCAGCAGCCCTCACCCCTTCGCGGGAGGAAACAATGAGCAGTTCTTC. Protein sequence: CASSPHPFAGGNNEQFF.

With respect to this clone: Mismatch with germline at one junction end may stem from a read error. This same CDR3 is encoded by further DNA sequences in the sample. V is TRBV4-2 and J is TRBJ2-7; 11 bases align to TRBD2. Looked up from germline, CDR1 is LGHNA and CDR2 is YNFKEQ. The CDR3 is made up of 13 amino acids. The DNA of the CDR3 is TGTGCCAGCAGTCAAGGCCCGGGACTAGCGGTTCACTTC. This codes for CASSQGPGLAVHF.

The chain combines TRBV5-1 with TRBJ2-7; 7 bases agree with TRBD1. The ends lost 3 bases at V and 0 bases at J; junction bases unmatched: 6. This CDR3 contains 15 residues. The germline V gene has CDR1 SGHRS and CDR2 YFSETQ. The CDR3 loop is CASSSRQGRSYEQYF. CDR3 DNA: TGCGCCAGCAGCTCTCGACAGGGACGCTCCTACGAGCAGTACTTC.